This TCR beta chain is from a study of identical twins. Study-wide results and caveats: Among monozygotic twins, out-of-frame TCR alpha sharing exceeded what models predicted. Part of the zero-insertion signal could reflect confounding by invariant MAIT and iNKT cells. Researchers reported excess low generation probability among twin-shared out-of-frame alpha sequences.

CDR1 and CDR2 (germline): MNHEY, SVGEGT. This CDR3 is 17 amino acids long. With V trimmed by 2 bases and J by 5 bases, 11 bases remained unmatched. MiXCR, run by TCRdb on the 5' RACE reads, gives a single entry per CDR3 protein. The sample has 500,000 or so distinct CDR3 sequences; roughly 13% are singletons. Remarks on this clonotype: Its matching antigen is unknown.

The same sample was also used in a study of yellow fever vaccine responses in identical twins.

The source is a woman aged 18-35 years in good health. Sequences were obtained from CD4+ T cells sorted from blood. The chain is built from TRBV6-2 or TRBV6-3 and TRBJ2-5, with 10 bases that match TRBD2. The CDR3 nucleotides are TGTGCCAGCAGTTACGGAGATCTAGCGGGAGTTGGGGAGACCCAGTACTTC. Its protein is CASSYGDLAGVGETQYF.